This paragraph reports one T cell receptor (beta chain). This sample was included in a study of blood T cell repertoires in COVID-19. This CDR3 spans 14 amino acids. Germline values: CDR1 MNHEY, CDR2 SMNVEV (reference sequence). Trimming took 3 bases from V and 5 from J, leaving 10 bases between them. TCRdb's copy holds only in-frame clones and misses some; the assay was immunoSEQ multiplex PCR. The table records hundreds of thousands of clones, approximately 83% of them present only once. V is TRBV27 and J is TRBJ2-2, with D tentatively TRBD1 (6 bases). Sequenced sample: peripheral blood. The receptor's source is a human donor in a cohort sampled during active COVID-19. CDR3 residues: CASSLAGTTGELFF. The CDR3 DNA is TGTGCCAGCAGTTTGGCAGGGACAACCGGGGAGCTGTTTTTT.